The rows below give T cell receptor beta chains drawn from one sample of a study of T cell changes during pregnancy in multiple sclerosis. Sequenced by immunoSEQ multiplex PCR; TCRdb stores in-frame clones only, minus some. The sample yields 100,000 or so clones, approximately 90% seen once. Specimen: peripheral blood, collected after pregnancy. The receptors stem from a female donor with multiple sclerosis, enrolled in a pregnancy study. Each CDR3 is given with its conserved first and last residue. A D gene is named only where the DNA matches it firmly. Some rows mark clone size as missing; the rest say once, few, many or name a class of expanded clone.

TRBJ1-2 TRBD1 . TRBV15 CATSREGTGWGYTF TGTGCCACCAGCAGAGAAGGGACAGGGTGGGGCTACACCTTC
TRBJ2-1 . . TRBV11-2 CASKGGLSNEQFF TGTGCCAGTAAAGGGGGTTTGAGCAATGAGCAGTTCTTC
TRBJ2-7 . . TRBV2 CASIRDSPYEQYF TGTGCCAGCATCCGGGACTCACCCTACGAGCAGTACTTC
TRBJ1-5 . . TRBV27 CASSLRQYNQPQHF TGTGCCAGCAGTTTACGACAGTACAATCAGCCCCAGCATTTT
TRBJ1-5 . . TRBV27 CASSLSGGGNQPQHF TGTGCCAGCAGTTTGAGCGGGGGGGGCAATCAGCCCCAGCATTTT
TRBJ1-6 . . TRBV7-9 CASSLWSLSNSPLHF TGTGCCAGCAGCTTATGGAGTTTAAGTAATTCACCCCTCCACTTT
TRBJ1-2 . . TRBV5-1 CASSLGDYNYGYTF TGCGCCAGCAGCTTGGGGGACTATAACTATGGCTACACCTTC
TRBJ2-6 . . TRBV5-4 CASSPPGTGANVLTF TGTGCCAGCAGCCCCCCGGGGACTGGGGCCAACGTCCTGACTTTC
TRBJ2-5 . . TRBV12-5 CASGLVTGSEKTQYF TGTGCTAGTGGTTTGGTAACAGGGTCGGAGAAGACCCAGTACTTC
TRBJ2-5 TRBD1 . TRBV4-2 CASSQDQGEMETQYF TGTGCCAGCAGCCAAGATCAGGGGGAGATGGAGACCCAGTACTTC
TRBJ1-4 . few TRBV21-1 CASSKERLKQGGNEKLFF TGTGCCAGCAGCAAAGAAAGGTTGAAACAGGGGGGGAATGAAAAACTGTTTTTT
TRBJ1-2 . . TRBV6-5 CASSYDSLYGYTF TGTGCCAGCAGTTACGACAGTCTTTATGGCTACACCTTC
TRBJ1-5 TRBD1 . TRBV18 CASSPPGTGGQPQHF TGTGCCAGCTCACCGCCCGGGACAGGGGGACAGCCCCAGCATTTT
TRBJ2-5 TRBD1 . TRBV10-3 CAISESLTGSGQETQYF TGTGCCATCAGTGAGTCTCTGACAGGGAGTGGGCAAGAGACCCAGTACTTC
TRBJ2-1 . . TRBV7-3 CASSLIDGIEQFF TGTGCCAGCAGCTTAATTGACGGGATAGAGCAGTTCTTC
TRBJ1-1 . few TRBV29-1 CSVGQRMNTEAFF TGCAGCGTAGGACAGCGTATGAACACTGAAGCTTTCTTT
TRBJ1-1 . . TRBV9 CASSASGTVNTEAFF TGTGCCAGCAGCGCCAGCGGGACGGTGAACACTGAAGCTTTCTTT
TRBJ1-1 TRBD1 . TRBV5-1 CASSLEGQGGTEAFF TGCGCCAGCAGCTTGGAAGGACAGGGAGGCACTGAAGCTTTCTTT
TRBJ1-2 TRBD1 . TRBV10-1 CASSEGRGLGYTF TGCGCCAGCAGTGAAGGCAGGGGGCTCGGCTACACCTTC
TRBJ1-1 . few TRBV6-5 CASQGDTGTEAFF TGTGCCTCCCAAGGGGACACGGGGACTGAAGCTTTCTTT
TRBJ2-1 . . TRBV27 CASSSQATYNEQFF TGTGCCAGCAGTTCCCAGGCGACCTACAATGAGCAGTTCTTC
TRBJ1-5 TRBD1 . TRBV6-1 CASREQGAQPQHF TGTGCCAGCAGGGAGCAGGGGGCACAGCCCCAGCATTTT
TRBJ1-3 . . TRBV10-3 CAISTFVGGTSGNTIYF TGTGCCATCAGTACGTTCGTTGGGGGGACCTCTGGAAACACCATATATTTT
TRBJ2-1 TRBD1 . TRBV5-1 CASSKDRDEQFF TGCGCCAGCAGCAAGGACAGGGATGAGCAGTTCTTC
TRBJ1-2 . . TRBV11-2 CASSTLRRGVGSFYGYTF TGTGCCAGCAGCACCCTTAGACGGGGGGTGGGCAGCTTCTACGGCTACACCTTC
TRBJ1-3 TRBD1 . TRBV27 CASSTYGQGFSGNTIYF TGTGCCAGCAGTACCTACGGACAGGGATTCTCTGGAAACACCATATATTTT
TRBJ2-3 . . TRBV12-5 CASGLVVGTSTDTQYF TGTGCTAGTGGTTTGGTAGTGGGGACTAGCACAGATACGCAGTATTTT